The T cell receptor (beta chain) under discussion was sequenced for a study of shared clonotypes between healthy human individuals. Study-level background: Plates per donor: three CD4 naive, three CD4 memory, two CD8 naive, one CD8 memory.

Sequenced by immunoSEQ multiplex PCR; TCRdb stores in-frame clones only, minus some. The table includes around 1.9 million clones, around 93% detected once. The V segment lost 2 bases and the J segment 6 bases; nucleotides outside the gene matches: 7. This CDR3 is built from 14 residues. CDR1 LNHNV and CDR2 YYDKDF come from the germline V gene (reference sequence). Naive-designated CD8 cells lacked CD45RO, were positively enriched for CCR7, and omitted terminally differentiated effector memory CD45RA+ cells. The receptor was isolated from a man between 18 and 35 years old in good health. Some clones in this sample may be carry-over from other donors' samples. Material: naive CD8+ T cells from PBMCs. The chain combines TRBV15 with TRBJ2-7, with TRBD2 matching 7 bases. This CDR3 is CATSRSSGPTEQYF. CDR3 coding DNA: TGTGCCACCAGCAGATCTAGCGGACCAACCGAGCAGTACTTC.